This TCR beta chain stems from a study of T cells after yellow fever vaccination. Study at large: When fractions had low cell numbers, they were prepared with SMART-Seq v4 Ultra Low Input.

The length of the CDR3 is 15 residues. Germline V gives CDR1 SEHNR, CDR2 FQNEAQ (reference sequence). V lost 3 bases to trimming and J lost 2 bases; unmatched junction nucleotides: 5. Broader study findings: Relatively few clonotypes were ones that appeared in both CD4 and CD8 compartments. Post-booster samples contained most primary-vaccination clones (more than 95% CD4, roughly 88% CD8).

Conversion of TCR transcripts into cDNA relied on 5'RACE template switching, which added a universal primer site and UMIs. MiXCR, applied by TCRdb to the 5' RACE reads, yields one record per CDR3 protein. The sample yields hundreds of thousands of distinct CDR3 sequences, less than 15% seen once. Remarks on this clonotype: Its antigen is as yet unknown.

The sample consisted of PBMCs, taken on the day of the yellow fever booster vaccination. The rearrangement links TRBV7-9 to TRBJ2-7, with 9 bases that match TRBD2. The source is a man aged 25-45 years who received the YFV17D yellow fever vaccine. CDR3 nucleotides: TGTGCCAGCAGCTTTAATGCGGGAGGGGCCTACGAGCAGTACTTC. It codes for CASSFNAGGAYEQYF. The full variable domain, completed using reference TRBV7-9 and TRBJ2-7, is DTGVSQNPRHKITKRGQNVTFRCDPISEHNRLYWYRQTLGQGPEFLTYFQNEAQLEKSRLLSDRFSAERPKGSFSTLEIQRTEQGDSAMYLCASSFNAGGAYEQYFGPGTRLTVT.